This entry describes one T cell receptor (beta chain). The CDR3 spans 14 residues. Germline lookup yields CDR1 SGHTA and CDR2 FQGNSA. Trimming left V 4 bases short and J 1 base short, with 10 bases between. Authors' processing steps: Reference gene primer amplification gave estimated nucleated cell counts. The repertoire was sequenced with immunoSEQ multiplex PCR; TCRdb's copy has only in-frame clones and lacks some. The V and J calls and the clone size are those of that table, but D and trimming were determined from the DNA. The profile shows some 160,000 clones, around 80% of them singletons. The data stem from a study of blood T cell repertoires in COVID-19. Study-level background: PBMCs, B-cell-depleted T cells, or T cells provided the cDNA or gDNA that made up the material.

The sequenced material came from peripheral blood. The clonotype comes from a woman aged 45-60 years with acute or convalescent COVID-19. The rearrangement joins TRBV7-2 to TRBJ1-1; no firm D call. The CDR3 is CASSWSARNTEAFF. CDR3 DNA: TGTGCCAGCAGCTGGAGTGCCAGGAACACTGAAGCTTTCTTT. The whole variable domain, remainder taken from reference TRBV7-2 and TRBJ1-1, is GAGVSQSPSNKVTEKGKDVELRCDPISGHTALYWYRQSLGQGLEFLIYFQGNSAPDKSGLPSDRFSAERTGGSVSTLTIQRTQQEDSAVYLCASSWSARNTEAFFGQGTRLTVV.